The 25 T cell receptor beta chains presented below share a single source sample, sequenced in a study of blood T cell repertoires in COVID-19. TCRdb keeps only in-frame clones here, not all; method: immunoSEQ multiplex PCR. The repertoire consists of more than 80,000 clones, with 70% to 85% occurring once and the leading ten covering 14%. Sequenced input: peripheral blood. These receptors were taken from an older woman with acute or convalescent COVID-19.

The chain combines TRBV10-1 with TRBJ2-1, with 8 bases aligning to TRBD2. CDR1 WNHNN and CDR2 SYGVQD come from the germline V gene (reference sequence). This CDR3 has 16 residues. V was clipped by 3 bases and J by 7 bases; unmatched bases: 11. The CDR3, as DNA: TGCGCCAGCAGTGACCTGTCAAAGCGGGAGTTAAATGAGCAGTTCTTC. As protein: CASSDLSKRELNEQFF.

A note on this clone: At the DNA level, this CDR3 is encoded by other sequences in the same sample as well. The chain is built from TRBV19 and TRBJ2-1; 9 bases line up with TRBD2. V trimming: 1 base; J trimming: 4 bases; junction bases outside the gene matches: 2. Germline lookup yields CDR1 LNHDA and CDR2 SQIVND (reference sequence). The CDR3 is 15 residues long. CDR3: CASSIALAGYNEQFF. CDR3 in DNA: TGTGCCAGTAGTATAGCACTAGCGGGTTACAATGAGCAGTTCTTC.

The V and J genes are TRBV3-1 (or the pseudogene TRBV3-2) and TRBJ2-1, with D unclear. V gave up 8 bases and J gave up 7 bases, with 15 bases separating them. The CDR3 runs to 13 residues. Per the germline V gene, CDR1 is LGHDT and CDR2 is YNNKEL (reference sequence). The DNA for the CDR3 is TGTGCCAGCTCGCCGGGTTTTATGAATGAGCAGTTCTTC. Its protein is CASSPGFMNEQFF.

The chain carries TRBV29-1 and TRBJ2-1, with D possibly TRBD1 on 6 matching bases. Germline-derived CDR1 and CDR2 are SQVTM and ANQGSEA. The germline V and J ends were trimmed by 6 bases and 0 bases, with 9 bases remaining between them. The CDR3 is 13 residues long. The chain's CDR3 is CSVFRGSYNEQFF. In DNA, the CDR3 is TGCAGCGTCTTCAGGGGCTCCTACAATGAGCAGTTCTTC.

This chain joins TRBV5-1 and TRBJ2-5; D is perhaps TRBD2 (6 bases). V was clipped by 5 bases and J by 1 base, with 12 bases between them. Germline CDR1 is SGHRS and CDR2 is YFSETQ. This CDR3 has 14 amino acids. The CDR3 coding sequence is TGCGCCAGCAGGTCAGGGACTCCCCAAGAGACCCAGTACTTC. This gives the protein CASRSGTPQETQYF.

The rearrangement uses TRBV6-5 and TRBJ2-3; possible D gene TRBD2, 5 bases. The V and J ends lost 10 bases and 4 bases respectively, with 15 bases between them. The CDR3 is 13 amino acids. CDR1 and CDR2 from the germline V gene are MNHEY and SVGAGI. CDR3 sequence (DNA): TGTGCCACCTACCGAGTAGCGCCAGATACGCAGTATTTT. It translates to CATYRVAPDTQYF.

CDR3 protein: CASSGTVNYGYTF. The CDR3 DNA reads as TGTGCCAGTAGTGGCACAGTTAACTATGGCTACACCTTC. J is TRBJ1-2 and V is TRBV19; D call uncertain. With 5 bases removed from V and 1 base from J, the gap between germline ends came to 8 bases. CDR1 is LNHDA, CDR2 SQIVND, per germline (reference sequence). The CDR3 contains 13 residues.

This chain uses TRBV18 with TRBJ2-1; 11 bases match TRBD2. J was trimmed by 5 bases and V by 2 bases; bases with no gene match: 8. CDR3 length: 17 residues. Germline CDR1 and CDR2: KGHSH and LQKENI. CDR3 coding DNA: TGTGCCAGCTCACCAAGTATCCAACTAGCGGGGGACAATGAGCAGTTCTTC. It specifies CASSPSIQLAGDNEQFF.

This sequence joins TRBV15 and TRBJ2-7; 12 bases match TRBD2. The CDR3 loop spans 16 amino acids. The germline V gene encodes CDR1 LNHNV and CDR2 YYDKDF (reference sequence). V dropped 1 base and J dropped 6; count of bases not matched to a gene: 7. The CDR3 DNA sequence: TGTGCCACCAGCAGAGCCAGACTAGCGGGAGCCCGCGAGCAGTACTTC. Translating it yields CATSRARLAGAREQYF.

This chain joins TRBV7-9 and TRBJ1-1; TRBD1 aligns across 8 bases. Germline CDR1 reads SEHNR; CDR2 reads FQNEAQ (reference sequence). J was trimmed by 11 bases and V by 8 bases; bases with no gene match: 13. The CDR3 extends over 13 amino acids. The CDR3 loop reads CASSTGDNSGAFF. CDR3 nucleotide sequence: TGTGCCAGCTCGACAGGGGATAACTCTGGGGCTTTCTTT.

The rearrangement links TRBV7-2 to TRBJ1-4, with D possibly being TRBD1 (5 bases). Germline V gene data show CDR1 as SGHTA and CDR2 as FQGNSA. V was trimmed by 5 bases and J by 11 bases, leaving 18 bases between them. This CDR3 spans 14 amino acids. The CDR3, as DNA: TGTGCCAGCAGCCAGGCGCAGGGATGGGGTAAACTGTTTTTT. It specifies CASSQAQGWGKLFF.

The J gene is TRBJ2-7, the V gene TRBV28; tentatively, D is TRBD1 (5 bases). Trimming left V 2 bases short and J 2 bases short, with 10 bases between. Germline assignment: CDR1 MDHEN and CDR2 SYDVKM. The CDR3 totals 14 residues. The CDR3 spells CASSLRSRAYEQYF. In nucleotides, the CDR3 is TGTGCCAGCAGTTTAAGGTCCAGGGCCTACGAGCAGTACTTC.

This clone appeared once. V usage is TRBV5-6 and J usage is TRBJ2-1; 13 bases match TRBD2. The V gene's germline CDR1 is SGHDT and CDR2 YYEEEE. Trimming removed 4 bases from V and 5 bases from J; junction bases left unmatched: 3. The CDR3 has 15 residues. CDR3 region: CASSPGTSGDNEQFF. For the CDR3, the DNA is TGTGCCAGCAGCCCGGGGACTAGCGGGGACAATGAGCAGTTCTTC.

The chain's CDR3 is CASSESPTEGNQPQHF. In DNA form, the CDR3 reads TGCGCCAGCAGTGAGTCCCCGACCGAGGGCAATCAGCCCCAGCATTTT. The chain uses TRBV10-2 and TRBJ1-5; unclear D gene. Germline V gene data show CDR1 as WSHSY and CDR2 as SAAADI. V lost 0 bases and J lost 2, with 11 bases in between. This CDR3 contains 16 residues.

This clone was seen a handful of times. The chain employs TRBV4-1 and TRBJ2-5; TRBD2 might be the D (5 bases). Trimming stripped 1 base from V and 1 base from J, with 7 bases between. The CDR3 has 14 residues. CDR1 and CDR2 (germline): MGHRA, YSYEKL. The CDR3 DNA follows: TGCGCCAGCAGCCAAGGAGGACTCCAAGAGACCCAGTACTTC. Its translation is CASSQGGLQETQYF.

The chain couples TRBV7-6 to TRBJ2-1; D is perhaps TRBD1 (6 bases). The CDR3 extends over 16 amino acids. V lost 1 base to trimming and J lost 3 bases, with 13 bases between them. Germline V lookup: CDR1 SGHVS, CDR2 FNYEAQ. This CDR3 is CASSLGGHRNYNEQFF. DNA of the CDR3: TGTGCCAGCAGCTTAGGGGGGCACAGAAACTACAATGAGCAGTTCTTC.

This sequence joins TRBV5-1 and TRBJ1-4; unclear D gene. The germline gives CDR1 SGHRS, CDR2 YFSETQ. The CDR3 sequence is 14 residues long. The V end lost 5 bases, the J end lost 6 bases, and 14 bases lay between the germline ends. CDR3 protein: CASRLERVDEKLFF. CDR3 sequence (DNA): TGCGCCAGCAGACTGGAGAGGGTTGATGAAAAACTGTTTTTT.

The chain uses TRBV2 and TRBJ2-5, with no clear D. This CDR3 is 13 amino acids long. Deletions cut 2 bases from V and 1 base from J, with 5 bases between. CDR1 is SNHLY and CDR2 is FYNNEI in the germline V gene. CDR3 DNA: TGTGCCAGCAGTGAATTTAGCCAAGAGACCCAGTACTTC. This translates into CASSEFSQETQYF.

The chain uses TRBV15 and TRBJ1-2; D is perhaps TRBD1 (6 bases). The CDR3 is made up of 13 amino acids. In germline, CDR1 is LNHNV, CDR2 YYDKDF (reference sequence). The V end lost 0 bases, the J end lost 10 bases, and 12 bases lay between the germline ends. CDR3: CATSRESGQYYTF. As DNA, the CDR3 is TGTGCCACCAGCAGAGAGTCGGGACAATACTACACCTTC.

This chain links TRBV18 with TRBJ2-6; the D is unclear. Germline CDR1 and CDR2: KGHSH and LQKENI. CDR3 size: 17 residues. The ends were cut back, 5 bases at V and 2 bases at J, with 16 bases in the middle. CDR3 loop: CASSVTTNLAGANVLTF. The CDR3 bases are TGTGCCAGCTCAGTTACGACAAATCTTGCTGGGGCCAACGTCCTGACTTTC.

The chain is built from TRBV2 and TRBJ1-2, with no clear D. The germline V and J ends were trimmed by 6 bases and 6 bases, with 14 bases remaining between them. The CDR3 runs 13 residues. The V gene's germline CDR1 is SNHLY and CDR2 FYNNEI. In DNA form, the CDR3 reads TGTGCCAGCAGGGATAGAATGCTAGATGGCTACACCTTC. Its protein is CASRDRMLDGYTF.

V is TRBV10-1 and J is TRBJ1-1, with TRBD1 matching over 8 bases. CDR1 WNHNN and CDR2 SYGVQD come from the germline V gene (reference sequence). The CDR3 contains 15 residues. V was pared by 2 bases and J by 11 bases, with 13 bases of the junction left unmatched. This chain's CDR3 is CASSENLGQGALAFF. The CDR3, as DNA: TGCGCCAGCAGTGAGAATTTAGGGCAGGGGGCTTTGGCTTTCTTT.

V is TRBV18 and J is TRBJ2-6; D not resolved. The germline V gene has CDR1 KGHSH and CDR2 LQKENI. V lost 2 bases and J lost 0, with 5 bases in between. This CDR3 is built from 15 residues. CDR3: CASSPEPSGANVLTF. The CDR3 nucleotides are TGTGCCAGCTCACCAGAGCCCTCTGGGGCCAACGTCCTGACTTTC.

This clone was observed a single time. The chain employs TRBV6-5 and TRBJ2-7; 10 nucleotides align to TRBD1. J lost 3 bases, V lost 6 bases, and 8 bases had no gene match. Germline CDR1 and CDR2: MNHEY and SVGAGI. The CDR3 contains 15 residues. CDR3: CASRPRTGGLYEQYF. The CDR3 coding sequence is TGTGCCAGCAGGCCACGGACAGGGGGTCTCTACGAGCAGTACTTC.

Here the CDR3 DNA reads TGTGCCAGCAGCTTATATGCAGGGGCAGAGACCCAGTACTTC. Residues: CASSLYAGAETQYF. The chain uses TRBV7-2 and TRBJ2-5; D may be TRBD1 (6 bases). Germline V gene lookup returns CDR1 SGHTA and CDR2 FQGNSA. The CDR3 consists of 14 residues. The germline V and J ends were trimmed by 2 bases and 4 bases, with 11 bases remaining between them.